These T cell receptor beta chains were read from a single sample in a study of blood T cell repertoires in COVID-19. Clones were sequenced by immunoSEQ multiplex PCR, and TCRdb holds only the in-frame ones, with some missing. The sample includes about 200,000 clones, about nine tenths of them seen just once. Sequences were obtained from peripheral blood. These receptors originate from a woman in her 70s with acute or convalescent COVID-19. Both conserved end residues are part of each CDR3. D genes are given only for firm matches. Clone size, where shown, is once, few, many, or a class for clones that have expanded.

J | V | D | size | DNA | CDR3
TRBJ1-5 | TRBV27 | TRBD1 | . | TGTGCCAGCAGTTTAAAGCAGGGGGCTCAGCCCCAGCATTTT | CASSLKQGAQPQHF
TRBJ1-4 | TRBV18 | . | few | TGTGCCAGCTCACCAGGGAGGAGCGCTAATGAAAAACTGTTTTTT | CASSPGRSANEKLFF
TRBJ2-7 | TRBV19 | . | . | TGTGCCAGTAGTCCAGCGGGTTCCTACGAGCAGTACTTC | CASSPAGSYEQYF
TRBJ1-6 | TRBV11-3 | . | . | TGTGCCAGCAGCACTGGAGGGCGTTCGAATTCACCCCTCCACTTT | CASSTGGRSNSPLHF
TRBJ1-2 | TRBV2 | . | . | TGTGCCAGCAGTGAATACAGCTTTAACTATGGCTACACCTTC | CASSEYSFNYGYTF
TRBJ2-6 | TRBV19 | TRBD1 | few | TGTGCCAGTAGTATAATCACAGGGGTTGGGGCCAACGTCCTGACTTTC | CASSIITGVGANVLTF
TRBJ1-2 | TRBV6-1 | . | . | TGTGCCAGCAGTGAAGGGGGGCGTAGAGATGGCTACACCTTC | CASSEGGRRDGYTF
TRBJ2-7 | TRBV7-8 | . | . | TGTGCCAGCAGCTTAGTAGCGTCCCTCGAGCAGTACTTC | CASSLVASLEQYF
TRBJ2-1 | TRBV2 | TRBD2 | . | TGTGCCAGGAATAGGGAGGCTAGCGGAGATGAGCAGTTCTTC | CARNREASGDEQFF
TRBJ2-7 | TRBV5-6 | . | . | TGTGCCAGCAGTCGCACGGGGACCTACGAGCAGTACTTC | CASSRTGTYEQYF
TRBJ1-3 | TRBV4-2 | TRBD1 | . | TGTGCCAGCAGCCAAGTAAACAGGGGGGGAAACACCATATATTTT | CASSQVNRGGNTIYF
TRBJ1-5 | TRBV2 | TRBD1 | . | TGTGCCAGCAGGTTAGACAGGGATCAGCCCCAGCATTTT | CASRLDRDQPQHF
TRBJ2-2 | TRBV19 | . | . | TGTGCCAGTAGTATGCAGGGGATCCCCACCGGGGAGCTGTTTTTT | CASSMQGIPTGELFF
TRBJ2-3 | TRBV5-4 | . | . | TGTGCCAGCAGCTTGAGGTTTTCGGGGGATACGCAGTATTTT | CASSLRFSGDTQYF
TRBJ1-6 | TRBV2 | . | . | TGTGCCAGCAGTGATACAGCAGCATTCTATAATTCACCCCTCCACTTT | CASSDTAAFYNSPLHF
TRBJ2-2 | TRBV5-4 | TRBD2 | . | TGTGCCAGCAGCTGGTCCCTCGGTAGCGGGAGTTTTTCCGGGGAGCTGTTTTTT | CASSWSLGSGSFSGELFF
TRBJ2-7 | TRBV18 | . | . | TGTGCCAGCTCACCAGCAGAAACCTACGAGCAGTACTTC | CASSPAETYEQYF
TRBJ2-5 | TRBV29-1 | . | . | TGCAGCGCCCACGATGTGGGGCGGGAGACCCAGTACTTC | CSAHDVGRETQYF
TRBJ2-7 | TRBV7-9 | . | . | TGTGCCAGCAGCCCCCTGGGGGGCTCCTACGAGCAGTACTTC | CASSPLGGSYEQYF